The present entry profiles one T cell receptor beta chain with its context. The trim removed 6 bases at V and 8 bases at J, leaving 6 bases unmatched. Per germline, CDR1 LNHDA and CDR2 SQIVND (reference sequence). The CDR3 runs 14 residues. These data come from a study of technical replicates of blood from several donors. Measured with immunoSEQ multiplex PCR; TCRdb has only the in-frame clones, and not every one. The sample has tens of thousands of clones; approximately 96% are singletons. The chain couples TRBV19 to TRBJ2-2, with 10 nucleotides matching TRBD2. The sequenced material came from T cells isolated from PBMCs. This clonotype originated in a human donor in good health. The CDR3 DNA reads as TGTGCCAGTAGGTCTAGCGGGAGTTCTGGGGAGCTGTTTTTT. This translates into CASRSSGSSGELFF.